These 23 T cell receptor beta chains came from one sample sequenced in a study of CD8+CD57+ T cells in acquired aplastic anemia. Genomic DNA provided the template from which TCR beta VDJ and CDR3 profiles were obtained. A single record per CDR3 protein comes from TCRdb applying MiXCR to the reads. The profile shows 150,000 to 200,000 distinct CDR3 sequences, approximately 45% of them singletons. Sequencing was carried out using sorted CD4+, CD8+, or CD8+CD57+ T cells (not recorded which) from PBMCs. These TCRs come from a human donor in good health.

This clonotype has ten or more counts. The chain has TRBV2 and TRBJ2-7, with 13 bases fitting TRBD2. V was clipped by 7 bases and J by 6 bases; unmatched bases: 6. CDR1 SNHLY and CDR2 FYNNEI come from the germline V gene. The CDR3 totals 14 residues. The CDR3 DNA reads TGTGCCAGCACCAGACTAGCGGGAGGAAGCGAGCAGTACTTC. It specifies CASTRLAGGSEQYF.

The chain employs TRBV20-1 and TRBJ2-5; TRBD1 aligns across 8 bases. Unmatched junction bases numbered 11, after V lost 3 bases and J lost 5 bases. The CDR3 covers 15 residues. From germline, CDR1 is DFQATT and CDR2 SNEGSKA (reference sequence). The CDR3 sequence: CSASIVQGDRETQYF. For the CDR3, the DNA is TGCAGTGCTAGTATCGTACAGGGGGATCGGGAGACCCAGTACTTC.

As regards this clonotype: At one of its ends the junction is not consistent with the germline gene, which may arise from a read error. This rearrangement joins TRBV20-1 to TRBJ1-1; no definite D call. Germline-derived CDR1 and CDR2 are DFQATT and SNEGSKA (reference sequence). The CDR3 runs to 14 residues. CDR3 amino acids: CSARESSPDTEAFF. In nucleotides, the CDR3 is TGCAGTGCGAGAGAATCGTCACCCGACACTGAAGCTTTCTTT.

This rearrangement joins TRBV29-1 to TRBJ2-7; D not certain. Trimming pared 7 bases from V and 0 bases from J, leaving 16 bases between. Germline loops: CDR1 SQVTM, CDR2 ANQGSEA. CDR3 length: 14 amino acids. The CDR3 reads CSAVGMGNSYEQYF. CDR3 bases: TGCAGCGCCGTGGGGATGGGGAACTCCTACGAGCAGTACTTC.

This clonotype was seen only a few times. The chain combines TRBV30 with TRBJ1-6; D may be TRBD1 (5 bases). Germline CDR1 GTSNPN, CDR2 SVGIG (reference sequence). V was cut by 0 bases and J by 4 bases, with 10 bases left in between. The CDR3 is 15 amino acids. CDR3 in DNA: TGTGCCTGGAGTGTACTCTCAGGGTATAATTCACCCCTCCACTTT. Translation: CAWSVLSGYNSPLHF.

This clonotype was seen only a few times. CDR3 nucleotide sequence: TGTGCCAGCAGCTTAGGCCGGGGGCGCGTCACCGGGGAGCTGTTTTTT. Encoded protein: CASSLGRGRVTGELFF. The chain combines TRBV7-2 with TRBJ2-2; D may be TRBD1 or TRBD2 (6 bases each). The CDR3 runs 16 residues. Trimming took 1 base from V and 4 from J, leaving 13 bases between them. In germline, CDR1 is SGHTA, CDR2 FQGNSA.

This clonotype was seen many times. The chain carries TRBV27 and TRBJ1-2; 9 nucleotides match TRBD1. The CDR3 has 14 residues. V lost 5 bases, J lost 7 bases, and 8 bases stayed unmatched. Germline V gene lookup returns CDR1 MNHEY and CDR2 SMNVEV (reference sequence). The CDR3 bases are TGTGCCAGCAGTACCGGGACAGGGCTCTTTGGCTACACCTTC. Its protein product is CASSTGTGLFGYTF.

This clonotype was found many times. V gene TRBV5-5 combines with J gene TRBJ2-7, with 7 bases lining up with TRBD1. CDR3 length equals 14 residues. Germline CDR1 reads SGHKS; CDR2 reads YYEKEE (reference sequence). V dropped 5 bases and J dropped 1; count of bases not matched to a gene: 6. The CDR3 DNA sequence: TGTGCCAGCAGTTTGCAGACAGGGTCCTACGAGCAGTACTTC. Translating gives CASSLQTGSYEQYF.

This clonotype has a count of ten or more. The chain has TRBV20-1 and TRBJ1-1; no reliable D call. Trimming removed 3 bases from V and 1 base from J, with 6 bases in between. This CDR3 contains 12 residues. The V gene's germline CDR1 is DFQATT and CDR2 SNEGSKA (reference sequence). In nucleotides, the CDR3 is TGCAGTGCTAGGGGGAGGAACACTGAAGCTTTCTTT. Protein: CSARGRNTEAFF.

The CDR3, as DNA: TGTGCCAGCAGTGAAACCGGGACAGGGTTCCGGAACACCGGGGAGCTGTTTTTT. Protein: CASSETGTGFRNTGELFF. The chain links TRBV25-1 to TRBJ2-2, with TRBD1 matching 9 bases. V lost 2 bases to trimming and J lost 1 base; unmatched junction nucleotides: 8. The V gene's germline CDR1 is MGHDK and CDR2 SYGVNS. The CDR3 spans 18 residues.

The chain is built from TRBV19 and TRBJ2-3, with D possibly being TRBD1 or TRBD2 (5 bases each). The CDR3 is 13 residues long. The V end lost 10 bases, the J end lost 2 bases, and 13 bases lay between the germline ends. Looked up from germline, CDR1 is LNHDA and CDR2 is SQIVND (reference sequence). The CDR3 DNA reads TGTGCCACCACGAGGGACGACACAGATACGCAGTATTTT. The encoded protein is CATTRDDTDTQYF. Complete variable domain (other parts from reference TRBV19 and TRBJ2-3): DGGITQSPKYLFRKEGQNVTLSCEQNLNHDAMYWYRQDPGQGLRLIYYSQIVNDFQKGDIAEGYSVSREKKESFPLTVTSAQKNPTAFYLCATTRDDTDTQYFGPGTRLTVL.

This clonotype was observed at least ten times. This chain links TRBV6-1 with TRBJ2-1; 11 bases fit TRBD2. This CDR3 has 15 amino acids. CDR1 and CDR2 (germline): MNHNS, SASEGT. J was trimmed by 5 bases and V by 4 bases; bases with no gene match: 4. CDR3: CASSATSGKHNEQFF. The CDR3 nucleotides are TGTGCCAGCAGTGCGACTAGCGGGAAACACAATGAGCAGTTCTTC.

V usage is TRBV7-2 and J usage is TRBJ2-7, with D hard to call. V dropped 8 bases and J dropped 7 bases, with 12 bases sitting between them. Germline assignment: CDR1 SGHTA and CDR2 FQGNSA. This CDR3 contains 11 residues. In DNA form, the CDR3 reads TGTGCCAGCCGACGTCTGGGGGAGCAGTACTTC. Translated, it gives CASRRLGEQYF.

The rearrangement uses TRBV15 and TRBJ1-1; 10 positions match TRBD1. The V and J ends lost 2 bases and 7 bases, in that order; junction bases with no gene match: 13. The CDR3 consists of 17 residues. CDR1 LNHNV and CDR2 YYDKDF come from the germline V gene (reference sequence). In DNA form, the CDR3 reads TGTGCCACCAGCAGACCATTTCCGGGACAGGGGAGAATTGAAGCTTTCTTT. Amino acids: CATSRPFPGQGRIEAFF.

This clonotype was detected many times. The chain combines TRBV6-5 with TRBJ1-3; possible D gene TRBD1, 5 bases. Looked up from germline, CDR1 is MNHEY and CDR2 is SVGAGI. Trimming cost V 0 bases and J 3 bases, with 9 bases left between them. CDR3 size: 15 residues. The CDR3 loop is CASSYSSQGGNTIYF. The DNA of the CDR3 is TGTGCCAGCAGTTACTCGTCCCAGGGTGGAAACACCATATATTTT.

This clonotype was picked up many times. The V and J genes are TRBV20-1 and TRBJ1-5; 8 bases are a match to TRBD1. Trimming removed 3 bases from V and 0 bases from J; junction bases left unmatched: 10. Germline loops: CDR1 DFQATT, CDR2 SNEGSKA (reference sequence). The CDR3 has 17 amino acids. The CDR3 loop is CSARDAGQDHSNQPQHF. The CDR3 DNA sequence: TGCAGTGCTAGGGATGCGGGACAGGACCATAGCAATCAGCCCCAGCATTTT.

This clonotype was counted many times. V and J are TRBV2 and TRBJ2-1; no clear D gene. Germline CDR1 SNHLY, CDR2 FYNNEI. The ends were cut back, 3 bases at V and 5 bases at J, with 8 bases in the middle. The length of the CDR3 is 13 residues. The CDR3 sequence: CASSDAQNNEQFF. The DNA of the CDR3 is TGTGCCAGCAGTGATGCACAAAACAATGAGCAGTTCTTC.

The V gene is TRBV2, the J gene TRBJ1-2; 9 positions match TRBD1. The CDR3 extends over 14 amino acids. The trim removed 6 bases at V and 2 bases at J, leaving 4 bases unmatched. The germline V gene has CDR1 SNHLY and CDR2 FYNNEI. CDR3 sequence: CASREDRGNYGYTF. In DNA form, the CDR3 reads TGTGCCAGCAGGGAGGACAGGGGAAACTATGGCTACACCTTC. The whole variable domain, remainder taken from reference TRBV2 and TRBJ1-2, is EPEVTQTPSHQVTQMGQEVILRCVPISNHLYFYWYRQILGQKVEFLVSFYNNEISEKSEIFDDQFSVERPDGSNFTLKIRSTKLEDSAMYFCASREDRGNYGYTFGSGTRLTVV.

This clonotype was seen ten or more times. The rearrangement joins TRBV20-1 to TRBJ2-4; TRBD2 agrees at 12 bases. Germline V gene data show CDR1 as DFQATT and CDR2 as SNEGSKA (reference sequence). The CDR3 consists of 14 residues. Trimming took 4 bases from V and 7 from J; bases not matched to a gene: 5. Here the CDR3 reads CSATLAGGGNIQYF. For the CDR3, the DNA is TGCAGTGCTACTCTAGCGGGAGGGGGGAACATTCAGTACTTC.

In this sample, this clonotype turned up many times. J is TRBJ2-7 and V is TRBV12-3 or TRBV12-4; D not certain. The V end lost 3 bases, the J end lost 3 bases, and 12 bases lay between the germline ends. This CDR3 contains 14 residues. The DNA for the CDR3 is TGTGCCAGCAGTTTGAGGTTTGGTGTCTACGAGCAGTACTTC. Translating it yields CASSLRFGVYEQYF.

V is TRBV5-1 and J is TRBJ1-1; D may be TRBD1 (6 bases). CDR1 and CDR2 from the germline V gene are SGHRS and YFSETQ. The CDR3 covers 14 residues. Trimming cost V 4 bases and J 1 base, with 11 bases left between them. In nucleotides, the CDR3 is TGCGCCAGCAGCCCGACACAGGGGAACACTGAAGCTTTCTTT. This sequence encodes CASSPTQGNTEAFF.

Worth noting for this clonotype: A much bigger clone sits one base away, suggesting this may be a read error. CDR3 residues: CASSYGTMNTGELVF. CDR3 DNA sequence: TGTGCCAGCAGCTACGGGACCATGAACACCGGGGAGCTGGTTTTT. V gene TRBV7-2 combines with J gene TRBJ2-2; either TRBD1 or TRBD2 may fit D (5 bases each). The CDR3 covers 15 residues. Germline values: CDR1 SGHTA, CDR2 FQGNSA.

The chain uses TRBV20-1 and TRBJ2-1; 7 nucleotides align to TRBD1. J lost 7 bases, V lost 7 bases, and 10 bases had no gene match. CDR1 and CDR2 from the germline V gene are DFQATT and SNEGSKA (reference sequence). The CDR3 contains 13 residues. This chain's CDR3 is CSGQGDTTNEQFF. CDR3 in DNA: TGCAGTGGCCAGGGGGACACAACGAATGAGCAGTTCTTC.